This TCR beta chain came from a study of blood T cell repertoires in COVID-19. Participants were aged roughly 18 to 90 years, lived in roughly 25 US areas, and enrolled virtually. The CDR3 is 14 residues long. Trimming pared 0 bases from V and 7 bases from J, leaving 12 bases between. CDR1 is SGHDN and CDR2 is FVKESK in the germline V gene. Sequenced by immunoSEQ multiplex PCR; TCRdb stores in-frame clones only, minus some. The repertoire consists of fewer than 300,000 clones, with approximately 88% occurring once and the leading ten covering around 1.2%. The V and J genes are TRBV14 and TRBJ2-5, with D tentatively TRBD2 (5 bases). Sequenced input: PBMCs or T cells enriched from blood (not recorded which). This sequence was found in a woman aged 40 to 49 with acute COVID-19. The CDR3 DNA reads TGTGCCAGCAGCCAAGAGGACGGACTCGGGACCCAGTACTTC. Its translation: CASSQEDGLGTQYF.